The source of this TCR beta chain is a study of blood T cell repertoires in COVID-19. Study as a whole: Whether acute or convalescent, the COVID-19 samples came from the United States, Italy and Spain. Sources were T cells, B-cell-depleted T cells, or PBMCs; the material itself was cDNA or gDNA.

This clone was seen only a few times. Trimming took off 4 bases at V and 1 base at J, with 15 bases between the two ends. The length of the CDR3 is 17 residues. Germline CDR1 reads SGHRS; CDR2 reads YFSETQ. Original data processing: The assay estimated nucleated cells by amplifying reference gene primers. TCRdb keeps only in-frame clones here, not all; method: immunoSEQ multiplex PCR. From that table come the V and J calls and clone size; the DNA was used to work out D and trimming. The profile shows approximately 92,000 clones, around 84% of them singletons. The chain is built from TRBV5-1 and TRBJ1-6, with D possibly being TRBD1 (6 bases). The sample consisted of peripheral blood. The clonotype originates from a man between 65 and 80 years old with active or convalescent COVID-19. This CDR3 reads CASSSRGGVSYNSPLHF. The DNA for the CDR3 is TGCGCCAGCAGCAGCAGGGGAGGGGTATCCTATAATTCACCCCTCCACTTT. Full variable domain (remainder filled in from reference TRBV5-1 and TRBJ1-6): KAGVTQTPRYLIKTRGQQVTLSCSPISGHRSVSWYQQTPGQGLQFLFEYFSETQRNKGNFPGRFSGRQFSNSRSEMNVSTLELGDSALYLCASSSRGGVSYNSPLHFGNGTRLTVT.